This is a list of T cell receptor beta chains from one sample in a study of T cell repertoires in cytomegalovirus infection. From the reads, TCRdb called clonotypes with MiXCR, one entry per CDR3 protein. The sample holds about half a million distinct CDR3 sequences, under 55% seen once. Antigen specificity for these receptors is unknown. The material was cultured PBMCs, obtained from culture after CMV antigen stimulation. Receptor source: a human donor in good health (CMV status not recorded). Some clones in this sample may be carry-over from other donors' samples. Both conserved end residues are part of each CDR3. For some rows the clone size is stated as once, few or many, or as a class when expanded; others skip it.

j_gene,v_gene,abundance,CDR3aa
TRBJ2-3,TRBV4-2,.,CASSYGTSQDTQYF
TRBJ2-7,TRBV7-6,once,CASSQLAGVPEQYF
TRBJ2-5,TRBV15,few,CATSRDLDRRETQYF
TRBJ2-1,TRBV7-2,few,CASSTGLAGGDEQFF
TRBJ2-4,TRBV6-1,.,CASSNRGRLAKNIQYF
TRBJ1-1,TRBV12-3/TRBV12-4,few,CASSVSWGMNTEAFF
TRBJ1-5,TRBV12-3/TRBV12-4,few,CASTTGTGWSQPQHF
TRBJ2-3,TRBV9,.,CASSVSPPRGSTDTQYF
TRBJ1-5,TRBV6-4,.,CASRSSSGNQPQHF
TRBJ1-2,TRBV7-2,few,CASSLRRPGYGYTF
TRBJ2-7,TRBV6-8,.,CASSPRTDAILYEQYF
TRBJ2-7,TRBV3-1,.,CASRGLSYEQYF
TRBJ2-7,TRBV19,.,CASSIGYGGSSEQYF
TRBJ1-5,TRBV27,once,CASSPGTGPQPQHF
TRBJ2-7,TRBV7-9,.,CASSHRTLSSYEQYF
TRBJ1-2,TRBV4-1,.,CASSHADRANYGYTF
TRBJ2-3,TRBV7-6,.,CASRPHPGLASDTQYF
TRBJ2-3,TRBV6-2/TRBV6-3,few,CASRRPTRRGTDTQYF
TRBJ2-1,TRBV12-3/TRBV12-4,.,CASSPGGIRNEQFF
TRBJ1-1,TRBV6-2/TRBV6-3,.,CASSYSRTGPGGTEAFF
TRBJ2-3,TRBV7-8,few,CASSLNGASGVGDTQYF
TRBJ2-1,TRBV4-1,.,CASSQESSGRFYEQFF
TRBJ1-2,TRBV7-2,.,CASSYRGRPTDYGYTF
TRBJ2-1,TRBV7-6,few,CASSLAPGPVYNEQFF
TRBJ2-3,TRBV7-2,.,CASRSTSGGRDTQYF
TRBJ2-3,TRBV4-3,.,CASSQDQGDTQYF
TRBJ2-1,TRBV7-9,few,CASSTAMGEQFF
TRBJ2-5,TRBV7-9,.,CASSIPLGNEETQYF
TRBJ2-1,TRBV6-2/TRBV6-3,few,CASSSGRNQFF
TRBJ2-1,TRBV7-6,few,CASSLATEDRRAYNEQFF
TRBJ2-3,TRBV6-2/TRBV6-3,.,CASRTDGSTDTQYF
TRBJ2-7,TRBV6-1,.,CASSEAPVLAYEQYF
TRBJ2-1,TRBV6-1,once,CASSLDREIYEQFF
TRBJ1-6,TRBV6-6,.,CASSYSYNSPLHF
TRBJ2-7,TRBV7-9,.,CASSSTSRGGAYEQYF
TRBJ1-1,TRBV7-9,.,CASTRQTMNTEAFF
TRBJ2-7,TRBV7-2,.,CASSLDFYEQYF
TRBJ1-2,TRBV28,few,CASSPLTVYGYTF
TRBJ2-5,TRBV4-1,few,CASSQPRERETQYF
TRBJ2-2,TRBV7-6,many,CASSSSGPTGELFF
TRBJ1-2,TRBV11-2,.,CASSPRTGGMYGYTF